This TCR beta chain is drawn from a study of cytomegalovirus exposure and HLA in healthy donors (dated by TCRdb to 2016 to 2017). About the investigation overall: In an earlier analysis of roughly 500 of the donors, 276 Gb of sequence data and 90 million to 120 million unique TCR beta sequences from roughly 180 million T cells were reported. Among the approximately 400 genotyped donors, 81% belonged to the genetic ancestry cluster associated with self-reported Caucasian donors. Because of strong linkage in the cohort, roughly five DR-DQ haplotypes were treated as single units for association and clustering. The number of typed donors differed by locus: about 629-630 for A, B, C, DRB1 and DQB1; approximately 520 for DQA1; fewer than 610 for DPA1; and around 470 for DPB1. On average, roughly 200,000 unique TCR beta nucleotide sequences were sequenced per donor among 398 genotyped donors of the cohort, with around 19% of those sequences being non-productive. HLA typing covered class I and class II loci at four-digit resolution. An earlier analysis of some 600 of the donors applied high-throughput TCR beta sequencing to assess whether each TCR beta V gene segment acted as functional or pseudogenic. A later genetic analysis took genome-wide SNP genotypes for about 55% of the 666 donors and used that subset as a discovery cohort. Along with the approximately 670-subject first cohort, a separate validation cohort of more than 90 different subjects was used. An early release covering approximately 600 HLA-typed donors comprised about 290 gigabases of sequencing data and tens of millions of unique TCR sequences. In a later analysis, previously published TCR beta repertoires from 500 to 750 donors were re-analyzed and high-resolution HLA genotyping was added so that TCR occurrence patterns could be studied. All discovery cohort repertoires had been generated on a single sequencing platform. Rather than drawing on any new phenotypic data, the later analysis identified candidate immune exposures from TCR beta sequences and the way those sequences occurred across donors. To predict cytomegalovirus infection status, the study brought together high-throughput TCR immunosequencing, statistical association of individual TCRs with disease status, and machine learning. The study profiled the T cell repertoires of hundreds of subjects by immunosequencing and related them to cytomegalovirus serostatus. The aim of the study was to test whether cataloging public T cell receptors could identify signatures of past pathogen exposure. Donor age, sex, ethnicity and CMV serostatus were compiled together with the repertoire data. Results the study describes overall, beyond this receptor: Because counts were too low, about 18 rarely observed V segments, including chromosome 9 orphons, were excluded from the earlier analysis of 587 of the donors. A later analysis reported that several top co-occurrence clusters appeared linked to parvovirus B19, influenza, CMV and Epstein-Barr virus. The classifier was reported to diagnose cytomegalovirus status with high specificity and sensitivity in both the original cohort and the validation cohort. V-gene and J-gene trimming of TCR beta chains was associated with a missense DCLRE1C variant in a later genetic analysis, and the association was replicated in an independent cohort. While some public TCRs were present in many individuals, most TCR sequences turned up only very rarely across donors. Compared with the roughly 670-donor mean, donors in an Asian-associated ancestry cluster had fewer N-insertions in productive TCRs, according to a later genetic analysis. When HLA alleles, especially DR and DQ, strongly co-occurred, attributing TCR associations to individual alleles was difficult. Broadly in line with IMGT annotations, most TCR beta V segments showed up in productive rearrangements about 87% or about 30% of the time in an earlier analysis of several hundred of the donors. This cohort had only TCR beta chains sequenced, and the lack of alpha or paired-chain data limited which features could be detected. In a later analysis, HLA-associated TCR beta chains were found to be more clonally expanded and to have lower generation probabilities than equally common non-associated chains. Most CMV-associated TCR beta chains appeared to be HLA-restricted in a later analysis, and the HLA associations seemed to be driven largely by CMV exposure. According to the authors, the approach could potentially be generalized to other disease states and immunological phenotypes. Because the 87-base-pair reads could not distinguish some IMGT-functional V segments, including TRBV6-2 and TRBV6-3, those segments were excluded. In vitro tests confirmed that a few of the cytomegalovirus-associated TCR beta chains recognize cytomegalovirus antigens. According to a later analysis, TCR association rates differed among HLA loci, with DRB1 alleles showing the most associated TCRs and HLA-C alleles showing the fewest. Linkage disequilibrium might explain the correlated functional status among segregating V segments, but an unknown experimental factor could not be excluded. Presence/absence analyses assumed roughly uniform sequencing depth across donors, an assumption that may not hold. CMV serostatus was the only immune exposure information available for the cohort. A cluster of highly shared sequence variants was judged likely to represent a technical artifact of the sequencing pipeline. Specific HLA alleles were associated with some 15,000 TCR beta sequences at a false discovery rate of 0.05 in a later analysis. A further reported finding was that TCR beta sequences accurately predicted the HLA-A and HLA-B alleles for most subjects in the first cohort. In the study, approximately 160 TCR beta chains were listed as associated with cytomegalovirus. HLA typing was unavailable for some donors at each locus, so association tests used only the typed subset.

The cohort was made up of about 610 healthy bone marrow donors. All cohort members were sampled while nominally healthy, although unrecorded immune exposures were likely present. The donor tested CMV seropositive, placing the donor among the 289 seropositive members of the cohort. Every donor gave a peripheral blood sample, and the peripheral blood mononuclear cells from that sample were used for TCR beta sequencing. Genomic DNA extraction from the blood cell samples was performed with the Qiagen DNeasy Blood Extraction Kit. The library was prepared using the immunoSEQ multiplex PCR assay. For the multiplex PCR, a mixture combining 60 forward primers for TCR Vbeta segments and 13 reverse primers for TCR Jbeta segments was used. A multiplex PCR assay on genomic DNA amplified the CDR3 region of rearranged TCR beta genes. On the Illumina HiSeq System, the amplified TCR beta libraries were sequenced as 87-base-pair reads. Regarding the original processing steps: A later analysis tallied 75 million to 95 million unique TCR beta chains across the 650 to 750 repertoires, and roughly 11 million of those chains were shared by two or more donors. Raw reads were error-corrected and collapsed into unique sequences with a nearest-neighbor algorithm that merged closely related sequences to remove PCR and sequencing errors. Alignment of CDR3 sequences to IMGT reference sequences was used to assign V, D and J gene segments. For a sequence to be retained, a match of at least six nucleotides was required to both a V gene segment and a J gene segment. A rearrangement counted as productive if the CDR3 had no stop codons and remained in frame with V and J, and every other rearrangement counted as non-productive. CDR3 was defined by IMGT convention, running from the second conserved V-encoded cysteine to the conserved J-encoded phenylalanine. The earlier analysis of 550 to 650 of the donors excluded any sequence lacking an unambiguous match to a single V gene segment. An earlier analysis of approximately 590 of the donors called V segments functional above 56.7% productive rearrangements and segregating when the between-donor standard deviation exceeded 5%. A statistical classification framework was built for diagnosing cytomegalovirus status from the catalog of TCR beta chain sequences. In a later analysis, V and J genes were assigned by comparing TCR nucleotide sequences against IMGT/GENE-DB human TR gene sequences. In a later analysis, CDR3 sequences and most-parsimonious VDJ recombination scenarios were assigned using the TCRdist pipeline. In a later analysis, each TCR beta chain was defined by its CDR3 amino acid sequence together with its V-gene family, and reads without a unique V-gene family were excluded. As a way to deal with suspected cross-contamination and a sequencing artifact, a later analysis dropped 640 or so nucleotide sequences that were highly shared and had low generation probability. A later analysis calculated a clonal expansion index for each public chain from normalized within-repertoire ranks of inferred template counts. A later analysis computed generation probabilities with a VDJ recombination model fitted to out-of-frame rearrangements, and checked the results against IGoR. Hypergeometric tests were used in a later analysis to score TCR-TCR, TCR-HLA and TCR-CMV co-occurrence, with a repertoire-size bias correction applied to the TCR pairs. A later analysis estimated false discovery rates by permuting HLA or CMV assignments 20 times. In a later analysis, co-occurring TCRs were grouped using DBSCAN, with TCRdist sequence similarity added in when clustering inside HLA-allele-positive subsets. For co-occurrence clustering, repertoires with fewer than 30,000 or more than 120,000 public chains were excluded, along with 5 or 6 repertoires with anomalous nucleotide sharing. TCRdb mirrors the immuneACCESS table, restricted to in-frame sequences. Some clones are absent from its copies; in checked studies, under half trace to an unresolved V gene, and the reason for the others is unknown. V and J calls and clone size are as listed in that table; D and trimming were resolved from the DNA. This sample's listing comprises some 130,000 clones. The ten most abundant clones make up roughly 1.7% of the sample.

About this clone itself: Its antigen is still unknown.

Here V drops 5 bases and J drops 5 bases, and the junction holds 19 bases not matched to any gene. CDR1 and CDR2 were assigned from the germline V gene (reference sequence) as SEHNR and FQNEAQ. The CDR3 sequence holds 19 residues, the cysteine and phenylalanine included. Only CDR3 DNA remains: 57 bases, in frame from the first base. The rearranged chain carries TRBV7-9 and TRBJ2-7; 12 bases in between match TRBD2. This TCR came from a woman aged 40 to 49 in good health and CMV-seropositive. The material sequenced was PBMCs. The CDR3 reads as follows: CASSPRLAGAVQGTNEQYF. The sequenced DNA: TGTGCCAGCAGCCCGAGACTAGCGGGAGCTGTTCAGGGGACTAACGAGCAGTACTTC.